This passage covers 9 T cell receptor beta chains from one sample sequenced in a study of vaccination effects on CD4 cells after COVID-19. Sequencing was performed with immunoSEQ multiplex PCR; in TCRdb, only in-frame clones are kept and a portion is missing. Among tens of thousands of clones listed, around 84% were seen once. Culture lasted roughly 9 days before CD4+ T cell isolation. Everyone in the study got two shots of either the BNT162b2 or mRNA-1273 vaccine. The antigens of these receptors remain unknown. The sample in question was CD4+ T cells from PBMCs cultured without peptide, obtained after COVID-19 vaccination. The receptors shown here come from a human donor who received a COVID-19 vaccine.

This clone appeared a few times. The V and J genes are TRBV19 and TRBJ2-6; D gene unclear. Germline V gene sequence: CDR1 LNHDA, CDR2 SQIVND (reference sequence). Trimming stripped 6 bases from V and 1 base from J, with 4 bases between. The CDR3 consists of 13 residues. This chain's CDR3 is CASSISGANVLTF. The CDR3 DNA reads TGTGCCAGTAGCATATCTGGGGCCAACGTCCTGACTTTC.

J is TRBJ2-5 and V is TRBV28, with 8 bases lining up with TRBD1. This CDR3 has 16 amino acids. V shed 6 bases, J shed 2 bases, and the junction held 11 bases outside the gene matches. CDR1 and CDR2 from the germline V gene are MDHEN and SYDVKM. CDR3 region: CASRRQGWDRQETQYF. CDR3 nucleotide sequence: TGTGCCAGCAGGAGACAGGGGTGGGATCGGCAAGAGACCCAGTACTTC. The variable domain in full, completed from reference TRBV28 and TRBJ2-5, reads DVKVTQSSRYLVKRTGEKVFLECVQDMDHENMFWYRQDPGLGLRLIYFSYDVKMKEKGDIPEGYSVSREKKERFSLILESASTNQTSMYLCASRRQGWDRQETQYFGPGTRLLVL.

V gene TRBV19 combines with J gene TRBJ2-7; the match to TRBD2 covers 7 bases. This CDR3 contains 14 residues. Trimming cost V 5 bases and J 1 base; bases outside gene matches: 5. Germline V gives CDR1 LNHDA, CDR2 SQIVND (reference sequence). Here the CDR3 DNA reads TGTGCCAGTAGTGGGCTAGCGGAATCCTACGAGCAGTACTTC. This sequence encodes CASSGLAESYEQYF.

The chain links TRBV7-9 to TRBJ2-2; 14 nucleotides match TRBD2. The CDR3 consists of 17 residues. Germline values: CDR1 SEHNR, CDR2 FQNEAQ (reference sequence). V gave up 8 bases and J gave up 0 bases; unmatched junction bases: 5. This CDR3 is CASRLAGGPSNTGELFF. CDR3 nucleotide sequence: TGTGCCAGCCGACTAGCGGGAGGGCCTTCGAACACCGGGGAGCTGTTTTTT.

For this clone: One junction end disagrees with the germline gene, perhaps due to a read error. This sequence joins TRBV7-7 and TRBJ2-5; possibly TRBD2 for D (5 bases). Germline CDR1 reads SSHAT; CDR2 reads FNYEAQ (reference sequence). The CDR3 is 15 residues long. The DNA of the CDR3 is TGTGCTAGCAGCAGCGGACGCATTTGGCAAGAGACCCAGTACTTC. Translation gives CASSSGRIWQETQYF.

This chain links TRBV18 with TRBJ2-7, with D tentatively TRBD2 (6 bases). The CDR3 consists of 14 residues. V dropped 3 bases and J dropped 3 bases, with 12 bases sitting between them. The germline V gene encodes CDR1 KGHSH and CDR2 LQKENI. CDR3 DNA: TGTGCCAGCTCACCCCCACGGGGGAACTACGAGCAGTACTTC. This sequence encodes CASSPPRGNYEQYF.

The rearrangement uses TRBV7-9 and TRBJ2-2; 9 bases are a match to TRBD2. The CDR3 consists of 14 residues. Trimming removed 8 bases from V and 2 bases from J; junction bases left unmatched: 3. Germline V lookup: CDR1 SEHNR, CDR2 FQNEAQ (reference sequence). The CDR3 region is CASQTSGNTGELFF. DNA of the CDR3: TGTGCCAGCCAGACTAGCGGAAACACCGGGGAGCTGTTTTTT. Filled out from reference TRBV7-9 and TRBJ2-2, the complete variable domain reads DTGVSQNPRHKITKRGQNVTFRCDPISEHNRLYWYRQTLGQGPEFLTYFQNEAQLEKSRLLSDRFSAERPKGSFSTLEIQRTEQGDSAMYLCASQTSGNTGELFFGEGSRLTVL.

This clone is a singleton in its sample. The chain recombines TRBV6-5 with TRBJ1-1; no reliable D call. CDR3 length: 12 residues. CDR1 is MNHEY and CDR2 is SVGAGI in the germline V gene. The V gene lost 7 bases and the J gene lost 4 bases, with 10 bases spanning the gap. The CDR3 bases are TGTGCCAGCACCCTAGTCAGCACTGAAGCTTTCTTT. Its translation is CASTLVSTEAFF.

The chain recombines TRBV14 with TRBJ2-4, with 7 bases aligning to TRBD1. The ends lost 2 bases at V and 10 bases at J; junction bases unmatched: 2. Per the germline V gene, CDR1 is SGHDN and CDR2 is FVKESK. This CDR3 is built from 12 residues. CDR3 sequence (DNA): TGTGCCAGCAGCCAACAGGGGGAAATTCAGTACTTC. This sequence encodes CASSQQGEIQYF.